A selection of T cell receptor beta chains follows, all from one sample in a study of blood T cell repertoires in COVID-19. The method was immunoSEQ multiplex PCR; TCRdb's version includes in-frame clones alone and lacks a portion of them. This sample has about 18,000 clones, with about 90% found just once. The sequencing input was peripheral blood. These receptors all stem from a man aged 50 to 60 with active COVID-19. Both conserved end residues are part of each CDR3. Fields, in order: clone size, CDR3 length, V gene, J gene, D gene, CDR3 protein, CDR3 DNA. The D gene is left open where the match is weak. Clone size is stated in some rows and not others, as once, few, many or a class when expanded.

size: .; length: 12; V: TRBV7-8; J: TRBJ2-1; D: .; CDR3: CASSLIRNEQFF; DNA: TGTGCCAGCAGCCTAATTCGGAATGAGCAGTTCTTC
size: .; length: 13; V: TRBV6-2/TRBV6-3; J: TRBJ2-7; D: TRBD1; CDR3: CASSRDRSYEQYF; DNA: TGTGCCAGCAGCAGGGACAGGTCTTACGAGCAGTACTTC
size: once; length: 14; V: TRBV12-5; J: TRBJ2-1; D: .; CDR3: CASGLNSESSEQFF; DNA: TGTGCTAGTGGACTGAATTCGGAGAGCTCTGAGCAGTTCTTC
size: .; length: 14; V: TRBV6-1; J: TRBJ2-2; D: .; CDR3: CASSEQGSTGELFF; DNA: TGTGCCAGCAGTGAACAGGGGAGCACCGGGGAGCTGTTTTTT
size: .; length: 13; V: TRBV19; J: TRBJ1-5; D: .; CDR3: CASSDTGNQPQHF; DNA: TGTGCCAGTAGCGATACAGGGAATCAGCCCCAGCATTTT
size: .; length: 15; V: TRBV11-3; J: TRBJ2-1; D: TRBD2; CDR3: CASSSLAGGYNEQFF; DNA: TGTGCCAGCAGCTCCTTAGCGGGAGGGTACAATGAGCAGTTCTTC
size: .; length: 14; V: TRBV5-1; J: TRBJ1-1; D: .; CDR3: CASRSITVNTEAFF; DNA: TGCGCCAGCAGATCTATTACCGTGAACACTGAAGCTTTCTTT
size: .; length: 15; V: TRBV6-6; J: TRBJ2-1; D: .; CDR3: CASKTGNSGRNEQFF; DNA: TGTGCCAGCAAAACGGGAAATTCTGGTCGCAATGAGCAGTTCTTC
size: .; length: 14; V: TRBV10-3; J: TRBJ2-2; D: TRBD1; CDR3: CAISRQGVAGELFF; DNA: TGTGCCATCAGTAGACAGGGAGTAGCCGGGGAGCTGTTTTTT
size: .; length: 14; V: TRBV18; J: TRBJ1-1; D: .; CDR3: CASSPQRTDTEAFF; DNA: TGTGCCAGCTCACCACAACGGACAGACACTGAAGCTTTCTTT
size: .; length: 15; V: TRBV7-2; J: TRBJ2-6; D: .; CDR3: CASSLAASGANVLTF; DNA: TGTGCCAGCAGCTTAGCGGCCTCTGGGGCCAACGTCCTGACTTTC
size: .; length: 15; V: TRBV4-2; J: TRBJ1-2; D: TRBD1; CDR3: CASSDGDRVNYGYTF; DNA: TGTGCCAGCAGCGACGGGGACAGGGTTAACTATGGCTACACCTTC
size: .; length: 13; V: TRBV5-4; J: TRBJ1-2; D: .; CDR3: CASSLELNYGYTF; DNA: TGTGCCAGCAGCTTGGAACTGAACTATGGCTACACCTTC
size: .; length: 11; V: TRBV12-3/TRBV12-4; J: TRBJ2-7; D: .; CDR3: CASSVRGEQYF; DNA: TGTGCCAGCAGTGTGCGAGGGGAGCAGTACTTC
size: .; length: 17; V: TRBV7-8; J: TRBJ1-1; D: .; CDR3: CASSLAGGSSRNTEAFF; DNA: TGTGCCAGCAGCTTAGCGGGTGGGAGTAGCAGGAACACTGAAGCTTTCTTT
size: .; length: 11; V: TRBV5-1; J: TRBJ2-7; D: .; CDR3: CASSSRYEQYF; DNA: TGCGCCAGCAGCTCCAGGTACGAGCAGTACTTC
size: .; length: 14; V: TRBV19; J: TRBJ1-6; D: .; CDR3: CASSMAGRNSPLHF; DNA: TGTGCCAGTAGTATGGCGGGCCGTAATTCACCCCTCCACTTT
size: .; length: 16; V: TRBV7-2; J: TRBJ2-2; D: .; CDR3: CASSLEGVGNTGELFF; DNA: TGTGCCAGCAGCTTAGAAGGAGTGGGGAACACCGGGGAGCTGTTTTTT
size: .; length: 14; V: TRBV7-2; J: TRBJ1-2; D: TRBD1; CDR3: CASSLLRGSGGYTF; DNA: TGTGCCAGCAGCTTACTCAGGGGGTCGGGTGGCTACACCTTC
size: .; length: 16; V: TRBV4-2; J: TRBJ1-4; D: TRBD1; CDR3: CASSQYRQGSNEKLFF; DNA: TGTGCCAGCAGCCAGTACCGACAGGGGTCTAATGAAAAACTGTTTTTT
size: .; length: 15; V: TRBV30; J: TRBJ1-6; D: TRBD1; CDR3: CAWSQLTGTNSPLHF; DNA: TGTGCCTGGAGCCAGTTGACAGGGACAAATTCACCCCTCCACTTT
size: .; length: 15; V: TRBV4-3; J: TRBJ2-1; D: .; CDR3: CASSQGLGSYNEQFF; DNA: TGCGCCAGCAGCCAAGGACTAGGCTCCTACAATGAGCAGTTCTTC
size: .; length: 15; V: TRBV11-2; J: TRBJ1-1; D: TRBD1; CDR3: CASSLLTGKNTEAFF; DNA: TGTGCCAGCAGCTTACTGACAGGGAAGAACACTGAAGCTTTCTTT
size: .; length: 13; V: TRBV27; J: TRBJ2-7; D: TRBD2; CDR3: CASSPTSSYEQYF; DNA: TGTGCCAGCAGCCCGACTAGCAGCTACGAGCAGTACTTC
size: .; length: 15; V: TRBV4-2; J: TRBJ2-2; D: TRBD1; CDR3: CASSLDRGPTGELFF; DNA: TGTGCCAGCAGCCTTGACAGGGGGCCTACCGGGGAGCTGTTTTTT
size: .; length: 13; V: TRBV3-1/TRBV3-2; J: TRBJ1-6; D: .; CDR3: CASSQEGGGTLHF; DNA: TGTGCCAGCAGCCAAGAAGGGGGGGGAACCCTCCACTTT
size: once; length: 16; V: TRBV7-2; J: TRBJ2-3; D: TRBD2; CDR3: CASSSRLAGGTDTQYF; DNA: TGTGCCAGCAGCTCGAGACTAGCGGGTGGCACAGATACGCAGTATTTT
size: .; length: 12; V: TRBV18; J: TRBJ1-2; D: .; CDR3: CASSLSSVGYTF; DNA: TGTGCCAGCTCCCTGTCGTCGGTTGGCTACACCTTC
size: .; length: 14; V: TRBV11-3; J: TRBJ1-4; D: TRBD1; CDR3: CASSLGGANEKLFF; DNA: TGTGCCAGCAGCCTAGGGGGCGCTAATGAAAAACTGTTTTTT
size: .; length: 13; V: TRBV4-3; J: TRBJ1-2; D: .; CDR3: CASSRGGSLGYTF; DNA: TGCGCCAGCAGCCGGGGAGGGTCTTTAGGCTACACCTTC
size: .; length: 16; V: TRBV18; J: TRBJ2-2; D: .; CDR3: CASSPALVAVPGELFF; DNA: TGTGCCAGCTCACCGGCCTTGGTGGCAGTTCCCGGGGAGCTGTTTTTT
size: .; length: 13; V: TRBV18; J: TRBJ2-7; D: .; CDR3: CASSPQHSYEQYF; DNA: TGTGCCAGCTCACCGCAACACTCCTACGAGCAGTACTTC
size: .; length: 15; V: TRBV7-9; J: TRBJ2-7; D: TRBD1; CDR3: CASSPGQGKSYEQYF; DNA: TGTGCCAGCAGCCCTGGACAGGGGAAATCCTACGAGCAGTACTTC
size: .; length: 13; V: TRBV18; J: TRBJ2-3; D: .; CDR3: CASSPTGTDTQYF; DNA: TGTGCCAGCTCACCAACAGGAACAGATACGCAGTATTTT
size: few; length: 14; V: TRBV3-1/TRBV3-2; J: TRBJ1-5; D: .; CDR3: CASSQDLTVPTQHF; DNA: TGTGCCAGCAGCCAAGATCTCACGGTCCCAACCCAGCATTTT
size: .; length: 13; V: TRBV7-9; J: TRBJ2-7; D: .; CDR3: CASSFDSWSEQYF; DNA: TGTGCCAGCAGCTTTGACAGTTGGAGCGAGCAGTACTTC
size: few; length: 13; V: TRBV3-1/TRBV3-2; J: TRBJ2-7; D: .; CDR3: CASSHPSSYEQYF; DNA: TGTGCCAGCAGCCACCCTAGCTCCTACGAGCAGTACTTC
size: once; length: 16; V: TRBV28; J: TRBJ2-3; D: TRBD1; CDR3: CASNLPGQGIQDTQYF; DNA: TGTGCCAGCAATCTCCCGGGACAGGGAATCCAGGATACGCAGTATTTT
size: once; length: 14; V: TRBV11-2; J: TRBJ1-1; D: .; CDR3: CASSLRGMNTEAFF; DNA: TGTGCCAGCAGCCTACGTGGTATGAACACTGAAGCTTTCTTT
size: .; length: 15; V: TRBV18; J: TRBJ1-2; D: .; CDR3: CASSPSRGYDGGYTF; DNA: TGTGCCAGCTCACCCTCCCGAGGGTATGACGGTGGCTACACCTTC
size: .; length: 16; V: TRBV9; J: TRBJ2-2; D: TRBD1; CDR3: CASSERQGANTGELFF; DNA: TGTGCCAGCAGCGAACGACAGGGGGCGAACACCGGGGAGCTGTTTTTT
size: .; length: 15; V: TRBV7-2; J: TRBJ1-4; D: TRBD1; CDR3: CASSLDRGLNEKLFF; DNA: TGTGCCAGCAGCTTGGACAGGGGGTTGAATGAAAAACTGTTTTTT
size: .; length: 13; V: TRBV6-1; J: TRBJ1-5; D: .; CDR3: CASSETGSQPQHF; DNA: TGTGCCAGCAGTGAAACAGGGAGTCAGCCCCAGCATTTT
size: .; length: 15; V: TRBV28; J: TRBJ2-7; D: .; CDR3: CASSLGLGGSYEQYF; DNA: TGTGCCAGCAGTCTGGGCCTAGGGGGTAGCTACGAGCAGTACTTC
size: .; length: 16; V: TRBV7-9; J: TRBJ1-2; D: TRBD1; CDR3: CASSSTTGGPLWGYTF; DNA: TGTGCCAGCAGCTCAACGACAGGGGGCCCTCTCTGGGGCTACACCTTC
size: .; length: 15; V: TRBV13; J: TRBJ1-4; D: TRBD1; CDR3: CASSRRQGENEKLFF; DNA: TGTGCCAGCAGCCGCCGACAGGGGGAAAATGAAAAACTGTTTTTT
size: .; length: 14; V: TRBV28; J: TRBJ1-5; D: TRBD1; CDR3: CASSKDRDLQPQHF; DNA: TGTGCCAGCAGCAAGGACAGGGACCTTCAGCCCCAGCATTTT
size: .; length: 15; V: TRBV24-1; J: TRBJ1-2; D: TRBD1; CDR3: CATSDPGQDFYGYTF; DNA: TGTGCCACCAGTGATCCCGGACAGGATTTTTATGGCTACACCTTC